The 22 T cell receptor beta chains below come from one sample, sequenced in a study of blood T cell repertoires in COVID-19. Sequencing used immunoSEQ multiplex PCR; TCRdb keeps in-frame clones, though not all of them. The sample has 250,000 or so clones; approximately 85% are singletons. The material sequenced was peripheral blood. All receptors derive from a man aged 50 to 59 with acute or convalescent COVID-19.

In its sample, this clone was seen once. V is TRBV28 and J is TRBJ1-2; TRBD1 might be the D (6 bases). Trimming removed 3 bases at V and 3 bases at J, with 11 bases between. The CDR3 length is 14 residues. The V gene's germline CDR1 is MDHEN and CDR2 SYDVKM. Here the CDR3 reads CASSLGAHHYGYTF. CDR3 coding DNA: TGTGCCAGCAGTTTGGGGGCCCACCACTATGGCTACACCTTC.

This chain uses TRBV3-1 (or the pseudogene TRBV3-2) with TRBJ1-1; possible D gene TRBD1, 6 bases. The CDR3 loop spans 20 amino acids. The germline CDR1 and CDR2 sequences are LGHDT and YNNKEL (reference sequence). V shed 4 bases and J shed 0 bases, with 27 bases lying between them. The CDR3 sequence: CASSPVAGESDVFMNTEAFF. The CDR3, as DNA: TGTGCCAGCAGCCCAGTGGCAGGGGAGAGTGACGTTTTCATGAACACTGAAGCTTTCTTT.

The rearrangement links TRBV24-1 to TRBJ2-2, with 9 bases lining up with TRBD1. Germline CDR1 KGHDR, CDR2 SFDVKD. The length of the CDR3 is 17 residues. Trimming removed 2 bases from V and 7 bases from J; junction bases left unmatched: 10. This CDR3 reads CATSDSLRDRVNGELFF. CDR3 DNA: TGTGCCACCAGTGATTCACTCCGGGACAGGGTGAACGGGGAGCTGTTTTTT.

There are a few counts of this clone. This chain connects TRBV12-5 to TRBJ2-2, with TRBD1 identical over 7 bases. The CDR3 consists of 15 residues. Germline V gives CDR1 LGHNT, CDR2 FRNRAP. Unmatched junction bases numbered 4, after V lost 3 bases and J lost 3 bases. The CDR3 DNA reads TGTGCTAGTGGTTTCCCCGACAGGGACACCGGGGAGCTGTTTTTT. This gives the protein CASGFPDRDTGELFF.

The chain links TRBV6-5 to TRBJ1-1; D is uncertain. Germline-derived CDR1 and CDR2 are MNHEY and SVGAGI. V lost 2 bases, J lost 10 bases, and 17 bases lay in between. The CDR3 length is 14 residues. The CDR3, as DNA: TGTGCCAGCAGTTACCGCACTACCGGGAGGGCAGCTTTCTTT. Protein sequence: CASSYRTTGRAAFF.

The chain carries TRBV7-8 and TRBJ1-4; D not resolved. V was clipped by 7 bases and J by 8 bases, with 20 bases between them. The CDR3 has 15 amino acids. The germline gives CDR1 SGHVS, CDR2 FQNEAQ. The CDR3 region has the DNA TGTGCCAGCAACGATGAGAGGTTGGGTGCAGAAAAACTGTTTTTT. As protein: CASNDERLGAEKLFF. The full variable domain, with the rest looked up from reference TRBV7-8 and TRBJ1-4, is GAGVSQSPRYKVAKRGQDVALRCDPISGHVSLFWYQQALGQGPEFLTYFQNEAQLDKSGLPSDRFFAERPEGSVSTLKIQRTQQEDSAVYLCASNDERLGAEKLFFGSGTQLSVL.

V usage is TRBV5-5 and J usage is TRBJ1-4; tentatively, D is TRBD1 (5 bases). The V and J ends lost 7 bases and 0 bases respectively, with 7 bases between them. The germline CDR1 and CDR2 sequences are SGHKS and YYEKEE (reference sequence). This CDR3 comprises 13 residues. The CDR3 DNA is TGTGCCAGCCACAGGCCAACTAATGAAAAACTGTTTTTT. This codes for CASHRPTNEKLFF.

The V and J genes are TRBV6-2 or TRBV6-3 and TRBJ2-3; perhaps TRBD2 as D (5 bases). The germline V gene has CDR1 MNHEY and CDR2 SVGEGT. CDR3 length: 13 amino acids. Trimming stripped 6 bases from V and 4 bases from J, with 11 bases between. Here the CDR3 DNA reads TGTGCCAGCAGCCCAGGAGGCCCAGATACGCAGTATTTT. The encoded protein is CASSPGGPDTQYF.

This rearrangement joins TRBV2 to TRBJ2-3, with a weak D call TRBD2 (6 bases). Trimming left V 6 bases short and J 8 bases short, with 18 bases between. The CDR3 is 14 residues long. The germline V gene encodes CDR1 SNHLY and CDR2 FYNNEI. CDR3 residues: CASRAAGGQATQYF. The CDR3 DNA reads TGTGCCAGCAGGGCAGCGGGTGGGCAAGCTACGCAGTATTTT. The variable domain in full, completed from reference TRBV2 and TRBJ2-3, reads EPEVTQTPSHQVTQMGQEVILRCVPISNHLYFYWYRQILGQKVEFLVSFYNNEISEKSEIFDDQFSVERPDGSNFTLKIRSTKLEDSAMYFCASRAAGGQATQYFGPGTRLTVL.

The chain is built from TRBV4-1 and TRBJ1-1; D remains unclear. Trimming cost V 1 base and J 5 bases, with 14 bases left between them. The germline V gene has CDR1 MGHRA and CDR2 YSYEKL. CDR3 length: 15 amino acids. CDR3 nucleotides: TGCGCCAGCAGCCAAGGGACCGGGGTGGGGACTGAAGCTTTCTTT. Amino acid sequence: CASSQGTGVGTEAFF.

The chain is built from TRBV9 and TRBJ1-5, with D possibly being TRBD1 (5 bases). CDR3 length equals 14 residues. Germline CDR1 is SGDLS and CDR2 is YYNGEE. V dropped 4 bases and J dropped 6 bases, with 14 bases sitting between them. In DNA, the CDR3 is TGTGCCAGCAGCCTTGGCAGGGTGGGTCAGCCCCAGCATTTT. Translating gives CASSLGRVGQPQHF.

V and J are TRBV10-3 and TRBJ2-6, with a tentative D call TRBD1 (6 bases). This CDR3 contains 16 residues. The V end lost 3 bases, the J end lost 4 bases, and 13 bases lay between the germline ends. Germline assignment: CDR1 ENHRY and CDR2 SYGVKD. The CDR3 region is CAISDVNRAGANVLTF. CDR3 DNA: TGTGCCATCAGTGATGTGAACAGGGCCGGGGCCAACGTCCTGACTTTC.

This rearrangement joins TRBV27 to TRBJ2-7; 7 nucleotides agree with TRBD2. CDR1 is MNHEY and CDR2 is SMNVEV in the germline V gene (reference sequence). Trimming took 5 bases from V and 0 from J; bases not matched to a gene: 7. This CDR3 has 15 amino acids. DNA of the CDR3: TGTGCCAGCAGTCCACTGGGGGGGTCCTCCTACGAGCAGTACTTC. Translated, it gives CASSPLGGSSYEQYF.

J is TRBJ1-5 and V is TRBV5-1; 10 nucleotides agree with TRBD1. From germline, CDR1 is SGHRS and CDR2 YFSETQ. The ends lost 4 bases at V and 2 bases at J; junction bases unmatched: 6. The CDR3 loop spans 16 amino acids. CDR3 sequence: CASSRGDRGRNQPQHF. DNA of the CDR3: TGCGCCAGCAGCCGCGGGGACAGGGGACGCAATCAGCCCCAGCATTTT.

The genes are TRBV27 and TRBJ2-2; 11 bases map to TRBD1. The V and J ends lost 9 bases and 3 bases, in that order; junction bases with no gene match: 3. Looked up from germline, CDR1 is MNHEY and CDR2 is SMNVEV (reference sequence). CDR3 length: 14 amino acids. CDR3: CASGQGADTGELFF. The CDR3 coding sequence is TGTGCCAGTGGACAGGGGGCTGACACCGGGGAGCTGTTTTTT.

This clone has a handful of counts. The chain has TRBV6-5 and TRBJ1-5; no clear D gene. The CDR3 runs to 14 residues. Trimming left V 2 bases short and J 0 bases short, with 5 bases between. Germline V gene lookup returns CDR1 MNHEY and CDR2 SVGAGI. The CDR3 region is CASSYKYSNQPQHF. The CDR3 coding sequence is TGTGCCAGCAGTTACAAATATAGCAATCAGCCCCAGCATTTT.

This clone was seen once. The J gene is TRBJ1-4, the V gene TRBV5-6; D call uncertain. Deletions cut 2 bases from V and 2 bases from J, with 7 bases between. CDR1 and CDR2 (germline): SGHDT, YYEEEE. This CDR3 spans 14 amino acids. DNA for the CDR3: TGTGCCAGCAGCTTTTTCCAGACTAATGAAAAACTGTTTTTT. The encoded protein is CASSFFQTNEKLFF.

The V call is TRBV19, the J call TRBJ1-2, with D maybe TRBD1 (5 bases). Germline V lookup: CDR1 LNHDA, CDR2 SQIVND (reference sequence). The CDR3 contains 14 residues. Trimming pared 4 bases from V and 6 bases from J, leaving 15 bases between. CDR3 in DNA: TGTGCCAGTAGTAGCAGGGCCCGATGGAATGGCTACACCTTC. This gives the protein CASSSRARWNGYTF.

The V call is TRBV7-9, the J call TRBJ1-6, with TRBD1 as a possible D gene (6 bases). The CDR3 is 12 residues long. From germline, CDR1 is SEHNR and CDR2 FQNEAQ (reference sequence). The V end was cut by 5 bases, the J end by 11 bases, with 10 bases between. The CDR3 here is CASSLDSPPLHF. The CDR3, as DNA: TGTGCCAGCAGCCTGGACAGCCCACCCCTCCACTTT.

The chain recombines TRBV6-5 with TRBJ1-2; the D gene is possibly TRBD1 (6 bases). V lost 9 bases and J lost 3, with 14 bases in between. Germline V gene sequence: CDR1 MNHEY, CDR2 SVGAGI. This CDR3 has 13 amino acids. The CDR3 DNA sequence: TGTGCCAGTAGGCAGGGGATGCACTATGGCTACACCTTC. Translated: CASRQGMHYGYTF.

The V and J genes are TRBV19 and TRBJ2-2; TRBD2 matches 11 bases. Germline V lookup: CDR1 LNHDA, CDR2 SQIVND (reference sequence). The CDR3 contains 15 residues. V shed 7 bases and J 6 bases; nucleotides not matched to a gene: 7. CDR3 nucleotide sequence: TGTGCCAGTACCACTAGCGGGAGTCGGTCCGGGGAGCTGTTTTTT. It codes for CASTTSGSRSGELFF.

Notes on this clone: The same CDR3 can be traced to other DNA sequences in this sample. The chain combines TRBV5-1 with TRBJ2-5; TRBD1 matches at 8 bases. V lost 4 bases, J lost 4 bases, and 3 bases stayed unmatched. Germline CDR1 and CDR2: SGHRS and YFSETQ. The CDR3 runs to 13 residues. Here the CDR3 reads CASSRGQGETQYF. The CDR3 DNA reads as TGCGCCAGCAGCCGCGGACAGGGAGAGACCCAGTACTTC.